The clone carrying this TCR beta chain appeared once. In the original processing: Amplifying reference gene primers gave estimates of nucleated cell counts. Profiling relied on immunoSEQ multiplex PCR, and the TCRdb table lists in-frame clones only, not all of them. V and J calls and clone size are those listed in that table; D and trimming were worked out from the DNA. In the table there are approximately 200,000 clones, 85% to 90% of which are singletons. Germline V gene lookup returns CDR1 KGHSH and CDR2 LQKENI. V shed 5 bases, J shed 5 bases, and the junction held 2 bases outside the gene matches. This CDR3 has 14 residues. The data are from a study of blood T cell repertoires in COVID-19. About the research overall: Some COVID-19 samples were acute and others convalescent; all came from the United States, Italy and Spain. Sample material is recorded as cDNA or gDNA derived from T cells, B-cell-depleted T cells, or PBMCs.

Each recovered donor of Cohort 3 presented with two negative PCRs, clearance, or symptom resolution. The sample was PBMCs or T cells enriched from blood (not recorded which). This receptor was taken from a man aged 30 to 45 who had recovered from COVID-19. This chain connects TRBV18 to TRBJ2-7; TRBD2 aligns across 14 bases. DNA for the CDR3: TGTGCCAGCTCATCGGGACTAGCGGGAGACGAGCAGTACTTC. Translation: CASSSGLAGDEQYF.